This entry features one T cell receptor beta chain sequence. Trimming took 6 bases from V and 3 from J, leaving 6 bases between them. Germline loops: CDR1 LNHDA, CDR2 SQIVND (reference sequence). This CDR3 region has 11 residues. Libraries were prepared by immunoSEQ multiplex PCR; TCRdb keeps only in-frame clonotypes and omits some of them. Of approximately 50,000 clones listed, about 82% were seen once; the top ten hold 14% to 15%. The data were obtained in a study of blood T cell repertoires in COVID-19. Overall study: Acute-phase and convalescent COVID-19 samples originated in the United States, Italy and Spain.

The specimen sequenced was peripheral blood. The receptor's source is a human donor in a cohort sampled during active COVID-19. V is TRBV19 and J is TRBJ2-7, with D uncertain. CDR3 nucleotide sequence: TGTGCCAGTAGGGGCAGCTACGAGCAGTACTTC. Translated, it gives CASRGSYEQYF.